These 21 T cell receptor beta chains originate from one sample sequenced in a study of T-cell memory formation after mild COVID-19. TCRdb ran MiXCR on the 5' RACE reads and lists one entry per CDR3 protein. This table has 50,000 or so distinct CDR3 sequences, 25% to 30% appearing once. The sequencing input was PBMCs or a T cell subset sorted from them (not recorded which). These receptors all come from a man younger than 30 who had mild COVID-19 (a few samples of this study predate the infection). Cell type and time point are not known.

This clonotype showed up many times. The chain employs TRBV12-5 and TRBJ2-4; the D is unclear. CDR1 and CDR2 from the germline V gene are LGHNT and FRNRAP. The V end lost 4 bases, the J end lost 0 bases, and 10 bases lay between the germline ends. This CDR3 is 15 amino acids long. The CDR3 region is CASGSPTLAKNIQYF. The CDR3 DNA follows: TGTGCTAGTGGTTCCCCTACCCTAGCCAAAAACATTCAGTACTTC.

J is TRBJ2-7 and V is TRBV7-2, with TRBD2 identical over 11 bases. CDR3 length: 14 amino acids. The junction had 4 bases not matched to a gene; V was cut back by 6 bases and J by 3 bases. Germline CDR1 is SGHTA and CDR2 is FQGNSA. The CDR3 is CASSEGLAVYEQYF. The CDR3 region has the DNA TGTGCCAGCAGTGAGGGACTAGCGGTCTACGAGCAGTACTTC.

The V call is TRBV4-1, the J call TRBJ1-1; unclear D gene. The CDR3 has 13 amino acids. Trimming removed 1 base from V and 6 bases from J, with 9 bases in between. From germline, CDR1 is MGHRA and CDR2 YSYEKL. This chain's CDR3 is CASSQVSEAEAFF. Written as DNA, the CDR3 is TGCGCCAGCAGCCAAGTCTCGGAGGCTGAAGCTTTCTTT.

V usage is TRBV4-3 and J usage is TRBJ1-4; the match to TRBD1 covers 9 bases. V dropped 4 bases and J dropped 8; count of bases not matched to a gene: 11. Germline loops: CDR1 LGHNA, CDR2 YSLEER. CDR3 length: 16 amino acids. CDR3 sequence (DNA): TGCGCCAGCAGCCCAGATCCGGGACAGGGCGGCGAAAAACTGTTTTTT. Translated, it gives CASSPDPGQGGEKLFF.

The chain has TRBV3-1 and TRBJ1-2, with D possibly TRBD1 on 5 matching bases. The length of the CDR3 is 11 residues. CDR1 is LGHDT and CDR2 is YNNKEL in the germline V gene (reference sequence). Trimming pared 8 bases from V and 7 bases from J, leaving 11 bases between. The chain's CDR3 is CASGWRGGYTF. CDR3 nucleotide sequence: TGTGCCAGCGGTTGGAGGGGTGGCTACACCTTC.

The chain uses TRBV20-1 and TRBJ2-5; no firm D call. The V end lost 2 bases, the J end lost 4 bases, and 14 bases lay between the germline ends. Germline assignment: CDR1 DFQATT and CDR2 SNEGSKA (reference sequence). CDR3 length: 14 residues. CDR3 coding DNA: TGCAGTGCTAGAAGGCCCCTGATGCGAGAGACCCAGTACTTC. Protein: CSARRPLMRETQYF.

At least ten counts were recorded for this clonotype. V usage is TRBV7-4 and J usage is TRBJ2-3, with TRBD2 identical over 10 bases. From germline, CDR1 is SGHVT and CDR2 SQSDAQ. V gave up 3 bases and J gave up 1 base; unmatched junction bases: 13. The CDR3 runs to 19 residues. For the CDR3, the DNA is TGTGCCAGCAGCTTTCCCGGACTAGCGGCAAAAGCATGCACAGATACGCAGTATTTT. Residues: CASSFPGLAAKACTDTQYF.

Worth noting for this clonotype: Compared with germline, one end of the junction differs, possibly owing to a read error. The chain is built from TRBV7-6 and TRBJ2-7, with 9 bases lining up with TRBD1. The CDR3 contains 13 residues. Germline CDR1 SGHVS, CDR2 FNYEAQ. Here the CDR3 reads CDSSSDRGREQYF. The CDR3 DNA follows: TGTGACAGCAGCTCGGACAGGGGTCGCGAGCAGTACTTC.

This clonotype was observed a handful of times. This rearrangement joins TRBV6-5 to TRBJ1-2; unclear D gene. CDR3 size: 13 residues. Trimming left V 2 bases short and J 2 bases short, with 6 bases between. Germline V lookup: CDR1 MNHEY, CDR2 SVGAGI. CDR3 coding DNA: TGTGCCAGCAGTTACCGGGCAAACTATGGCTACACCTTC. Translation gives CASSYRANYGYTF.

There are a few counts of this clonotype. The rearrangement links TRBV5-5 to TRBJ1-5; D call uncertain. Germline CDR1 and CDR2: SGHKS and YYEKEE (reference sequence). The CDR3 extends over 14 amino acids. V shed 2 bases and J shed 0 bases, with 6 bases lying between them. The CDR3 loop reads CASSFFDSNQPQHF. CDR3 in DNA: TGTGCCAGCAGCTTTTTCGATAGCAATCAGCCCCAGCATTTT. The variable domain in full, completed from reference TRBV5-5 and TRBJ1-5, reads DAGVTQSPTHLIKTRGQQVTLRCSPISGHKSVSWYQQVLGQGPQFIFQYYEKEERGRGNFPDRFSARQFPNYSSELNVNALLLGDSALYLCASSFFDSNQPQHFGDGTRLSIL.

This clonotype occurred a few times. The J gene is TRBJ2-1, the V gene TRBV11-2, with D uncertain. This CDR3 spans 15 amino acids. The V gene lost 4 bases and the J gene lost 9 bases, with 19 bases spanning the gap. Per the germline V gene, CDR1 is SGHAT and CDR2 is FQNNGV. CDR3: CASSYGLITGLEQFF. The CDR3, as DNA: TGTGCCAGCAGCTACGGTCTGATTACCGGGCTTGAGCAGTTCTTC. Together with reference TRBV11-2 and TRBJ2-1, the CDR3 gives the full variable domain: EAGVAQSPRYKIIEKRQSVAFWCNPISGHATLYWYQQILGQGPKLLIQFQNNGVVDDSQLPKDRFSAERLKGVDSTLKIQPAKLEDSAVYLCASSYGLITGLEQFFGPGTRLTVL.

This chain joins TRBV5-1 and TRBJ2-1; D remains ambiguous. This CDR3 is 14 amino acids long. Per the germline V gene, CDR1 is SGHRS and CDR2 is YFSETQ. Trimming removed 0 bases at V and 5 bases at J, with 9 bases between. The CDR3 nucleotides are TGCGCCAGCAGCTTGGAGGCTGTTAACAATGAGCAGTTCTTC. It specifies CASSLEAVNNEQFF.

The chain carries TRBV5-5 and TRBJ2-2; no firm D call. This CDR3 is built from 12 residues. Trimming stripped 1 base from V and 9 bases from J, with 7 bases between. The germline CDR1 and CDR2 sequences are SGHKS and YYEKEE (reference sequence). Here the CDR3 DNA reads TGTGCCAGCAGCTTGTATGACAGGGAGCTGTTTTTT. It is translated as CASSLYDRELFF.

This clonotype was seen more than once but under ten times. CDR3 protein: CASTTIPPDRVRDTEAFF. The CDR3 DNA reads TGTGCCAGCACCACCATCCCGCCCGACAGGGTGAGGGACACTGAAGCTTTCTTT. This chain connects TRBV12-3 or TRBV12-4 to TRBJ1-1, with TRBD1 matching over 7 bases. V was pared by 7 bases and J by 3 bases, with 20 bases of the junction left unmatched. The CDR3 runs 18 residues.

The genes are TRBV12-3 or TRBV12-4 and TRBJ2-2, with TRBD1 matching 7 bases. The length of the CDR3 is 15 residues. Trimming took 4 bases from V and 6 from J; bases not matched to a gene: 8. CDR3 residues: CASSSDRVLPGELFF. In DNA, the CDR3 is TGTGCCAGCAGTTCCGACAGGGTCCTACCCGGGGAGCTGTTTTTT.

This chain links TRBV4-2 with TRBJ2-7; no definite D call. The CDR3 runs 15 residues. CDR1 and CDR2 from the germline V gene are LGHNA and YNFKEQ. V lost 0 bases, J lost 0 bases, and 9 bases lay in between. The CDR3 nucleotides are TGTGCCAGCAGCCAAGATCGGAGCACCTCCTACGAGCAGTACTTC. Its translation: CASSQDRSTSYEQYF.

This clonotype was counted many times. J is TRBJ2-5 and V is TRBV5-1; weak D call: TRBD1 (6 bases). The germline V and J ends were trimmed by 1 base and 6 bases, with 19 bases remaining between them. Germline loops: CDR1 SGHRS, CDR2 YFSETQ. The CDR3 is 16 amino acids. In DNA, the CDR3 is TGCGCCAGCAGCTTGAATCTCCGGACAGCCCATCAGACCCAGTACTTC. Protein: CASSLNLRTAHQTQYF.

This clonotype has just a few counts. The chain recombines TRBV9 with TRBJ2-7; TRBD1 or TRBD2 may be the D gene (5 bases each). CDR3 length: 11 amino acids. The V and J ends lost 4 bases and 6 bases respectively, with 8 bases between them. The V gene's germline CDR1 is SGDLS and CDR2 YYNGEE. This chain's CDR3 is CASSTGAEQYF. Written as DNA, the CDR3 is TGTGCCAGCAGCACCGGGGCCGAGCAGTACTTC.

This clonotype was counted between two and nine times. The CDR3 protein is CASSLTPSYEQYF. In DNA form, the CDR3 reads TGTGCCAGCAGTTTGACACCCTCCTACGAGCAGTACTTC. The V and J genes are TRBV12-3 or TRBV12-4 and TRBJ2-7; D gene unclear. V gave up 3 bases and J gave up 0 bases, with 6 bases separating them. CDR3 length: 13 residues.

This chain links TRBV29-1 with TRBJ2-2; 9 bases line up with TRBD1. After removal of 3 bases from V and 6 bases from J, the junction contained 8 bases not matched to a gene. The germline CDR1 and CDR2 sequences are SQVTM and ANQGSEA. The length of the CDR3 is 15 residues. The CDR3, as DNA: TGCAGCGTTGAGACGGGACAGGGTATCGCCGGGGAGCTGTTTTTT. Translation gives CSVETGQGIAGELFF.

The J gene is TRBJ2-2, the V gene TRBV12-5; 7 nucleotides match TRBD1. Germline V lookup: CDR1 LGHNT, CDR2 FRNRAP. V was pared by 6 bases and J by 6 bases, with 4 bases of the junction left unmatched. This CDR3 is 13 amino acids long. The CDR3 DNA sequence: TGTGCTAGTGGCCCCGACAGGGCCGGGGAGCTGTTTTTT. This sequence encodes CASGPDRAGELFF. The variable domain in full, completed from reference TRBV12-5 and TRBJ2-2, reads DARVTQTPRHKVTEMGQEVTMRCQPILGHNTVFWYRQTMMQGLELLAYFRNRAPLDDSGMPKDRFSAEMPDATLATLKIQPSEPRDSAVYFCASGPDRAGELFFGEGSRLTVL.